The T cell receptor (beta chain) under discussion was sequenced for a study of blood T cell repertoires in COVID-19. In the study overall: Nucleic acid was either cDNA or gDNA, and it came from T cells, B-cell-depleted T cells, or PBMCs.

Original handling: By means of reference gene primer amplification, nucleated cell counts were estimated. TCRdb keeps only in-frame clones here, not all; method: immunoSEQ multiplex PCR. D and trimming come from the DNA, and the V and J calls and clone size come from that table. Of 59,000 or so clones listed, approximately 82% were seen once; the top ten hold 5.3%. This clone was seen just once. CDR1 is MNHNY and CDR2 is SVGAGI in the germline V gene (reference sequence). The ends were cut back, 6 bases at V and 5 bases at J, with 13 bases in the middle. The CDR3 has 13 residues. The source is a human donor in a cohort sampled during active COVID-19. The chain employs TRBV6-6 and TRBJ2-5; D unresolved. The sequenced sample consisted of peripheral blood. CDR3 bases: TGTGCCAGCAGACTCAGAGGTCCGGAGACCCAGTACTTC. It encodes CASRLRGPETQYF.